These T cell receptor beta chains were read from a single sample in a study of blood T cell repertoires in COVID-19. Here immunoSEQ multiplex PCR was the method, and the copy in TCRdb shows in-frame clones only, minus some. The sample consists of fewer than 350,000 clones, 90% of them appearing once. Sequenced material: peripheral blood. The receptors were sampled from a woman in her thirties with COVID-19, enrolled during active disease. Each CDR3 is given with its conserved first and last residue. The D gene is left open where the match is weak. Rows may omit the clone size; those that give it use once, few, many or a size class.

12	.	TRBJ2-1	TRBD1	TRBV18	CASSPPQGDRFF	TGTGCCAGCTCACCACCGCAAGGGGACAGGTTCTTC
12	.	TRBJ1-3	.	TRBV30	CAWMSSGNTIYF	TGTGCCTGGATGTCTTCTGGAAACACCATATATTTT
13	once	TRBJ1-2	TRBD1	TRBV10-3	CAISGTGEHGYTF	TGTGCCATCAGTGGGACAGGGGAGCATGGCTACACCTTC
15	few	TRBJ1-5	.	TRBV5-1	CASSLNSGGNQPQHF	TGCGCCAGCAGCTTGAACAGTGGAGGGAATCAGCCCCAGCATTTT
14	.	TRBJ1-5	.	TRBV6-1	CASSDRRQVQPQHF	TGTGCCAGCAGTGACCGCCGCCAGGTTCAGCCCCAGCATTTT
13	.	TRBJ1-2	.	TRBV7-9	CASRQESNYGYTF	TGTGCCAGCAGACAGGAGTCTAACTATGGCTACACCTTC
15	once	TRBJ2-7	TRBD2	TRBV28	CASSSLAGGRQEQYF	TGTGCCAGCAGTTCCCTAGCGGGAGGGCGCCAGGAGCAGTACTTC
12	once	TRBJ2-7	.	TRBV7-9	CASSFSVDEQYF	TGTGCCAGCAGCTTTTCCGTAGACGAGCAGTACTTC
16	.	TRBJ2-1	.	TRBV19	CASKEIAASSYNEQFF	TGTGCCAGTAAGGAGATAGCGGCAAGCTCCTACAATGAGCAGTTCTTC
15	once	TRBJ2-2	.	TRBV5-6	CASSFRTANTGELFF	TGTGCCAGCAGCTTTAGGACAGCCAACACCGGGGAGCTGTTTTTT
16	.	TRBJ2-2	.	TRBV12-1	CASSSGQGVDTGELFF	TGTGCCAGCAGCTCGGGACAGGGGGTAGACACCGGGGAGCTGTTTTTT
14	.	TRBJ2-7	TRBD1	TRBV29-1	CSVALPGTGYEQYF	TGCAGCGTTGCCTTACCCGGGACAGGGTACGAGCAGTACTTC
14	.	TRBJ1-2	.	TRBV11-2	CASSWGRDNYGYTF	TGTGCCAGCAGCTGGGGCAGGGATAACTATGGCTACACCTTC
12	.	TRBJ1-2	.	TRBV5-6	CASSLGGYGYTF	TGTGCCAGCAGCTTGGGCGGCTATGGCTACACCTTC
15	.	TRBJ1-3	TRBD1	TRBV5-1	CASSPGTGSGNTIYF	TGCGCCAGCAGCCCGGGGACAGGGAGTGGAAACACCATATATTTT
14	.	TRBJ1-3	.	TRBV28	CASSQDNSGNTIYF	TGTGCCAGCAGTCAGGACAACTCTGGAAACACCATATATTTT
13	once	TRBJ2-5	.	TRBV6-1	CASSEGDWETQYF	TGTGCCAGCAGTGAAGGTGACTGGGAGACCCAGTACTTC
13	.	TRBJ1-4	.	TRBV19	CASSILRREKLFF	TGTGCCAGTAGTATCCTTCGGCGGGAAAAACTGTTTTTT
15	.	TRBJ1-6	.	TRBV27	CASSAPALGNSPLHF	TGTGCCAGCAGCGCCCCCGCCCTCGGTAATTCACCCCTCCACTTT
16	.	TRBJ2-7	TRBD2	TRBV4-3	CASSQGAAGGSHEQYF	TGCGCCAGCAGCCAAGGTGCAGCGGGAGGAAGCCACGAGCAGTACTTC
15	few	TRBJ2-3	.	TRBV6-5	CASSSRDGGGRTQYF	TGTGCCAGCAGTTCTCGGGACGGGGGAGGTCGGACGCAGTATTTT
14	.	TRBJ2-7	TRBD2	TRBV5-1	CASSLSGESYEQYF	TGCGCCAGCAGCTTGAGCGGGGAATCCTACGAGCAGTACTTC
14	once	TRBJ1-5	.	TRBV7-4	CARKRRGVNQPQHF	TGTGCCAGAAAACGGCGGGGGGTTAATCAGCCCCAGCATTTT
15	.	TRBJ2-7	TRBD2	TRBV6-2/TRBV6-3	CASSKRTSGSYEQYF	TGTGCCAGCAGTAAACGGACTAGCGGGAGCTACGAGCAGTACTTC
14	.	TRBJ1-6	TRBD1	TRBV7-3	CASSAGTGYSPLHF	TGTGCCAGCAGCGCCGGGACAGGGTATTCACCCCTCCACTTT
15	.	TRBJ2-2	.	TRBV5-1	CASSTSQGTDWELFF	TGCGCCAGCAGCACCTCACAGGGAACGGACTGGGAGCTGTTTTTT
16	.	TRBJ2-1	.	TRBV6-4	CASSEKAAGQGDEQFF	TGTGCCAGCAGTGAAAAGGCGGCAGGTCAAGGGGATGAGCAGTTCTTC